This T cell receptor (beta chain) was sequenced during a study of Ad26.COV2.S vaccination and SARS-CoV-2 variants. Study results and caveats: Analytic work on TCR breadth and depth might have understated the full extent of total T cell responses.

With regard to this clone: Its antigen is not identified.

Assay: immunoSEQ multiplex PCR; the TCRdb copy retains only in-frame clones and omits some. Of about 350,000 clones in the sample, around 89% were seen once. The CDR3 runs to 16 residues. CDR1 MGHRA and CDR2 YSYEKL come from the germline V gene. Trimming left V 0 bases short and J 4 bases short, with 13 bases between. The treatment: around 19 received Ad26.COV2.S at low or high dose, single or two shots; five or six received placebo; per-sample allocation not given. Day 63 after the first vaccine or placebo injection was the time point for sampling. The donor's status was that of an adult aged 18-55 years in Boston.

The gene calls are TRBV4-1 and TRBJ1-3, with D uncertain. The sample consisted of peripheral blood, taken in a trial of Ad26.COV2.S vaccine versus placebo. The clonotype was recovered from a person aged 18-60 years who received the Ad26.COV2.S COVID-19 vaccine or a placebo. The DNA of the CDR3 is TGCGCCAGCAGCCAAGAGGCCAGGTCTTACGGAAACACCATATATTTT. Translated, it gives CASSQEARSYGNTIYF.